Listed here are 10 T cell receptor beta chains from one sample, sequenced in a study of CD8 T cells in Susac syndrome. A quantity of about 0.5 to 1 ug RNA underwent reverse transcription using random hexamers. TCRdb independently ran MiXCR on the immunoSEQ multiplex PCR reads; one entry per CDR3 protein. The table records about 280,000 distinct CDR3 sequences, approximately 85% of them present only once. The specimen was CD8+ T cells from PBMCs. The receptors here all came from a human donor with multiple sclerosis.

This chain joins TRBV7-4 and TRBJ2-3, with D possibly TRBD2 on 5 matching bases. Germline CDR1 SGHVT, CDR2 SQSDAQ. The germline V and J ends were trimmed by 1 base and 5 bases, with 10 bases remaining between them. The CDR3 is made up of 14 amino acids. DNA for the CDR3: TGTGCCAGCAGCTTAGTGGGAGTGGAAGATACGCAGTATTTT. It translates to CASSLVGVEDTQYF.

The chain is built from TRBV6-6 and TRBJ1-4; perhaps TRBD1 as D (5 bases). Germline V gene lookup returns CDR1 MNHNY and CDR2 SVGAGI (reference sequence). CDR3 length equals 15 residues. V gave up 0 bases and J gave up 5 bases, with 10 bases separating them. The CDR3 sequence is CASSYSLRTNEKLFF. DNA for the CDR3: TGTGCCAGCAGTTACTCGCTCAGGACAAATGAAAAACTGTTTTTT.

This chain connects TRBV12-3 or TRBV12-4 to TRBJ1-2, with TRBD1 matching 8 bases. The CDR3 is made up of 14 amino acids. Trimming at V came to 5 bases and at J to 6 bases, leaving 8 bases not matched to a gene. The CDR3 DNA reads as TGTGCCAGCAGTCTGGGACAGGATCGGGATGGCTACACCTTC. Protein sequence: CASSLGQDRDGYTF.

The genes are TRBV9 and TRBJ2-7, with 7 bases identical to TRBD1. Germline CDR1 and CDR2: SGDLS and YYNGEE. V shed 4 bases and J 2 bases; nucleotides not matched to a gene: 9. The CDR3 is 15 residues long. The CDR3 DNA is TGTGCCAGCAGCCTCACAGGGGAGTGGGCCTACGAGCAGTACTTC. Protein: CASSLTGEWAYEQYF.

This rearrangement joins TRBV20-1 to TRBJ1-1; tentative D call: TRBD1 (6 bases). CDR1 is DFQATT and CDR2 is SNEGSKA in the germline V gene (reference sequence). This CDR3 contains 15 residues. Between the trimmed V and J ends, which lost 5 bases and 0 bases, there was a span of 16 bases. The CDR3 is CSAFDRFFMNTEAFF. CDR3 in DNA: TGCAGTGCTTTCGACAGGTTTTTTATGAACACTGAAGCTTTCTTT.

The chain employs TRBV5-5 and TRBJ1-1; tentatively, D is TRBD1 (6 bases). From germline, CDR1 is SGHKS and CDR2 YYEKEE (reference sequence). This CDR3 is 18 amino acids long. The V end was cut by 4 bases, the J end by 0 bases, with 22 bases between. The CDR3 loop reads CASSLASTGDLMNTEAFF. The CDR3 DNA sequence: TGTGCCAGCAGCCTAGCATCGACAGGAGATCTCATGAACACTGAAGCTTTCTTT.

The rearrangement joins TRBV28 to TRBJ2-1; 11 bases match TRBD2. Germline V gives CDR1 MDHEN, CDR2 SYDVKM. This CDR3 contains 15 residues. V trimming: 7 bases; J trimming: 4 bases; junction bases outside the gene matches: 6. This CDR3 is CASTTGLAEYNEQFF. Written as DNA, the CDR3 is TGTGCCAGCACCACGGGACTAGCGGAATACAATGAGCAGTTCTTC.

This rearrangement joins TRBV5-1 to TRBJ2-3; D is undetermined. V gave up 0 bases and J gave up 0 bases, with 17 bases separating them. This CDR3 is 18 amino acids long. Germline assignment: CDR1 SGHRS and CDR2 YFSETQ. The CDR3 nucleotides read TGCGCCAGCAGCTTGGAAGGGCCACCCCCCCCAAGCACAGATACGCAGTATTTT. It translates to CASSLEGPPPPSTDTQYF.

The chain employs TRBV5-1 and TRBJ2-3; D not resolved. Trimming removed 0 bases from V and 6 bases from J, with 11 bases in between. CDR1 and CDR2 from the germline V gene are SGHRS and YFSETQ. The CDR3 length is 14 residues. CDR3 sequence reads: CASSLESLGDTQYF. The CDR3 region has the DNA TGCGCCAGCAGCTTGGAGTCCCTAGGGGATACGCAGTATTTT. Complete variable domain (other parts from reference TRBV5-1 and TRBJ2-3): KAGVTQTPRYLIKTRGQQVTLSCSPISGHRSVSWYQQTPGQGLQFLFEYFSETQRNKGNFPGRFSGRQFSNSRSEMNVSTLELGDSALYLCASSLESLGDTQYFGPGTRLTVL.

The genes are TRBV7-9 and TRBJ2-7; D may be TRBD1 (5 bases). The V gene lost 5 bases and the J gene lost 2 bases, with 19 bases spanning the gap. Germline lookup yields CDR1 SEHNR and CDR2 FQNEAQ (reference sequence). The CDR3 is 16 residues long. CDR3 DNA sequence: TGTGCCAGCAGCGCCCCCAGGGATATGGGAACCTACGAGCAGTACTTC. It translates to CASSAPRDMGTYEQYF.